These 5 T cell receptor beta chains were sequenced from one sample in a study of blood T cell repertoires in COVID-19. Data came from immunoSEQ multiplex PCR; TCRdb stores just in-frame clones and leaves some out. The sample yields 230,000 or so clones, roughly 87% seen once. The specimen sequenced was peripheral blood. The receptors shown here come from a man aged 35-49 years with active or convalescent COVID-19.

This clone was seen just once. The chain combines TRBV4-1 with TRBJ2-7, with 7 bases matching TRBD1. Germline values: CDR1 MGHRA, CDR2 YSYEKL. V gave up 1 base and J gave up 5 bases; unmatched junction bases: 11. The CDR3 length is 16 residues. The chain's CDR3 is CASSQATGNWGDEQYF. The CDR3 DNA reads as TGCGCCAGCAGCCAAGCGACAGGGAATTGGGGCGACGAGCAGTACTTC.

The CDR3 loop is CASSPTGDLNEKLFF. For the CDR3, the DNA is TGTGCCAGCAGTCCCACCGGGGATCTTAATGAAAAACTGTTTTTT. The chain couples TRBV28 to TRBJ1-4; D gene unclear. The CDR3 is 15 residues long. Germline V gene data show CDR1 as MDHEN and CDR2 as SYDVKM. Trimming left V 5 bases short and J 4 bases short, with 14 bases between.

The chain recombines TRBV5-4 with TRBJ2-1; 8 positions match TRBD2. CDR1 is SGHNT, CDR2 YYREEE, per germline (reference sequence). This CDR3 spans 19 amino acids. V trimming: 6 bases; J trimming: 4 bases; junction bases outside the gene matches: 21. For the CDR3, the DNA is TGTGCCAGCACCACCCACCTTGGGCTAGCGGGCCAAACTTACAATGAGCAGTTCTTC. Protein sequence: CASTTHLGLAGQTYNEQFF.

This clone has more than one count but fewer than ten. This chain uses TRBV12-3 or TRBV12-4 with TRBJ1-2; D ambiguous. With 2 bases removed from V and 4 bases from J, the gap between germline ends came to 5 bases. This CDR3 comprises 12 residues. The CDR3 protein is CASSLHGYGYTF. The CDR3 DNA is TGTGCCAGCAGTTTACACGGCTATGGCTACACCTTC.

This clone was counted between two and nine times. The chain recombines TRBV3-1 (or the pseudogene TRBV3-2) with TRBJ1-4; 7 bases are a match to TRBD1. This CDR3 spans 13 amino acids. The junction had 10 bases not matched to a gene; V was cut back by 4 bases and J by 14 bases. Germline V CDR1 and CDR2: LGHDT, YNNKEL (reference sequence). The CDR3 loop reads CASSPDRAGFLFF. DNA for the CDR3: TGTGCCAGCAGCCCCGACAGGGCGGGATTTCTGTTTTTT.